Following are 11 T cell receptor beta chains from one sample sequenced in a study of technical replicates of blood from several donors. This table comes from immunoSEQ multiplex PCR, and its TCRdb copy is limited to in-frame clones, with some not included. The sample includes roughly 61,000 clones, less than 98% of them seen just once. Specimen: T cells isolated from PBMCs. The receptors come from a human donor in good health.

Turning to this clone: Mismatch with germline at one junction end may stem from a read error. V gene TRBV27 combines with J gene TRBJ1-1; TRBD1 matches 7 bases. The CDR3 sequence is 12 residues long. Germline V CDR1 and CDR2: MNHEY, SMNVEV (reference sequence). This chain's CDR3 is CASGYRDSAILF. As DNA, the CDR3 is TGTGCCAGCGGATACCGGGACAGTGCGATTCTCTTT.

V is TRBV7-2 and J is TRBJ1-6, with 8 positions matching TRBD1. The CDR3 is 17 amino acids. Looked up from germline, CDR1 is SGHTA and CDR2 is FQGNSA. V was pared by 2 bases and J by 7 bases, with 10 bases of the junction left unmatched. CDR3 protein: CASSLRAGGGWNSPLHF. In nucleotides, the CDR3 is TGTGCCAGCAGCTTACGGGCAGGGGGCGGCTGGAATTCACCCCTCCACTTT.

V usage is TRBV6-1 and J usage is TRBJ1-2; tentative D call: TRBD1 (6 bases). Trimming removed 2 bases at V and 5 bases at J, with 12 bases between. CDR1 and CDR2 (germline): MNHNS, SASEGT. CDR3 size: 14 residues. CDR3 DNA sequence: TGTGCCAGCAGTGAAAGGGGGGGGTTGTATGGCTACACCTTC. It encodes CASSERGGLYGYTF.

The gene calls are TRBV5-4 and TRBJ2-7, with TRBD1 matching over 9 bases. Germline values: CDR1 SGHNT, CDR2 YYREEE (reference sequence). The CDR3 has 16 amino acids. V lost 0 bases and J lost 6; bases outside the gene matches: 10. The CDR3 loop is CASSLVITGGFGEQYF. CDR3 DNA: TGTGCCAGCAGCTTGGTAATTACAGGGGGCTTCGGCGAGCAGTACTTC.

This CDR3 is CASSESISGELFF. The DNA of the CDR3 is TGCGCCAGCAGTGAGTCAATTAGCGGGGAGCTGTTTTTT. This chain joins TRBV10-1 and TRBJ2-2; D unresolved. CDR3 length: 13 amino acids. The germline CDR1 and CDR2 sequences are WNHNN and SYGVQD (reference sequence). V gave up 0 bases and J gave up 7 bases, with 6 bases separating them.

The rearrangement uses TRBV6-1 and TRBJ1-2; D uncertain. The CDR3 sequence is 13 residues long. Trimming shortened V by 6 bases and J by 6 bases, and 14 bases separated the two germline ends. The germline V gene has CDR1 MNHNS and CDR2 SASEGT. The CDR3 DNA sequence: TGTGCCAGCAGCCCCCGGGGAGACGATGGCTACACCTTC. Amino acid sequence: CASSPRGDDGYTF.

The CDR3 is CASSLSQDRGLYKNTIYF. Written as DNA, the CDR3 is TGTGCCAGCAGCTTAAGTCAAGACAGGGGGCTGTATAAAAACACCATATATTTT. The gene calls are TRBV7-3 and TRBJ1-3; 10 bases map to TRBD1. The CDR3 runs 18 residues. Trimming cost V 1 base and J 6 bases; bases outside gene matches: 12. Looked up from germline, CDR1 is SGHTA and CDR2 is FQGTGA.

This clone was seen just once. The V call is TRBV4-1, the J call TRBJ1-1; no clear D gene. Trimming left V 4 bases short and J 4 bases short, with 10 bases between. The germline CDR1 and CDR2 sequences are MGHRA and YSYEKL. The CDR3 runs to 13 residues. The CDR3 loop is CASSPPGGTEAFF. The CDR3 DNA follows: TGCGCCAGCAGCCCCCCGGGAGGCACTGAAGCTTTCTTT.

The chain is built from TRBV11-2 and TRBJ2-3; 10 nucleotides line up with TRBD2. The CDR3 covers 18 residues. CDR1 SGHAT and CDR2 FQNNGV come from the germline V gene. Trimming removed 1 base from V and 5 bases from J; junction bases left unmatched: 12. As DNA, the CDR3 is TGTGCCAGCAGCTTAGTAGGAGGGAGCGGGGGGGTAGGAGATACGCAGTATTTT. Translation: CASSLVGGSGGVGDTQYF.

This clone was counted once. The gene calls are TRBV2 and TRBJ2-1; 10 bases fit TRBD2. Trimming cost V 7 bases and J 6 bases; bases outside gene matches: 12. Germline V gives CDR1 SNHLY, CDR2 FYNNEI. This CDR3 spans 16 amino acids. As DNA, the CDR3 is TGTGCCAGCAACAGCGGGAGGGCCGTGTGGCTCAATGAGCAGTTCTTC. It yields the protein CASNSGRAVWLNEQFF.

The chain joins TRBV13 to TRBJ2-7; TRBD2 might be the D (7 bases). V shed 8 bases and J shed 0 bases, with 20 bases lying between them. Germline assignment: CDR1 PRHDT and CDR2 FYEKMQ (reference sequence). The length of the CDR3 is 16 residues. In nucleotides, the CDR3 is TGTGCCAGCTCCCTTGTTAGGGGGGGGCACTCCTACGAGCAGTACTTC. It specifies CASSLVRGGHSYEQYF.